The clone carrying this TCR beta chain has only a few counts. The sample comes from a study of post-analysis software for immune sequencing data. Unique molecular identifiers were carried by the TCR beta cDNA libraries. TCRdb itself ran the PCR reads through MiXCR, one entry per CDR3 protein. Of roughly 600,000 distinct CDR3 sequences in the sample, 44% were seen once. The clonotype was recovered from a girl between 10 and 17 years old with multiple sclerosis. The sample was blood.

Here the CDR3 DNA reads TGTGCCATCAGTGAGTCGGCAGGGGGCTGCGAGACCCAGTACTTC. Its translation: CAISESAGGCETQYF. V and J are TRBV10-3 and TRBJ2-7, with 8 bases that match TRBD1. With the DNA end fitting TRBJ2-5 better, the J assignment may be wrong. Per germline, CDR1 ENHRY and CDR2 SYGVKD. CDR3 length: 15 amino acids.